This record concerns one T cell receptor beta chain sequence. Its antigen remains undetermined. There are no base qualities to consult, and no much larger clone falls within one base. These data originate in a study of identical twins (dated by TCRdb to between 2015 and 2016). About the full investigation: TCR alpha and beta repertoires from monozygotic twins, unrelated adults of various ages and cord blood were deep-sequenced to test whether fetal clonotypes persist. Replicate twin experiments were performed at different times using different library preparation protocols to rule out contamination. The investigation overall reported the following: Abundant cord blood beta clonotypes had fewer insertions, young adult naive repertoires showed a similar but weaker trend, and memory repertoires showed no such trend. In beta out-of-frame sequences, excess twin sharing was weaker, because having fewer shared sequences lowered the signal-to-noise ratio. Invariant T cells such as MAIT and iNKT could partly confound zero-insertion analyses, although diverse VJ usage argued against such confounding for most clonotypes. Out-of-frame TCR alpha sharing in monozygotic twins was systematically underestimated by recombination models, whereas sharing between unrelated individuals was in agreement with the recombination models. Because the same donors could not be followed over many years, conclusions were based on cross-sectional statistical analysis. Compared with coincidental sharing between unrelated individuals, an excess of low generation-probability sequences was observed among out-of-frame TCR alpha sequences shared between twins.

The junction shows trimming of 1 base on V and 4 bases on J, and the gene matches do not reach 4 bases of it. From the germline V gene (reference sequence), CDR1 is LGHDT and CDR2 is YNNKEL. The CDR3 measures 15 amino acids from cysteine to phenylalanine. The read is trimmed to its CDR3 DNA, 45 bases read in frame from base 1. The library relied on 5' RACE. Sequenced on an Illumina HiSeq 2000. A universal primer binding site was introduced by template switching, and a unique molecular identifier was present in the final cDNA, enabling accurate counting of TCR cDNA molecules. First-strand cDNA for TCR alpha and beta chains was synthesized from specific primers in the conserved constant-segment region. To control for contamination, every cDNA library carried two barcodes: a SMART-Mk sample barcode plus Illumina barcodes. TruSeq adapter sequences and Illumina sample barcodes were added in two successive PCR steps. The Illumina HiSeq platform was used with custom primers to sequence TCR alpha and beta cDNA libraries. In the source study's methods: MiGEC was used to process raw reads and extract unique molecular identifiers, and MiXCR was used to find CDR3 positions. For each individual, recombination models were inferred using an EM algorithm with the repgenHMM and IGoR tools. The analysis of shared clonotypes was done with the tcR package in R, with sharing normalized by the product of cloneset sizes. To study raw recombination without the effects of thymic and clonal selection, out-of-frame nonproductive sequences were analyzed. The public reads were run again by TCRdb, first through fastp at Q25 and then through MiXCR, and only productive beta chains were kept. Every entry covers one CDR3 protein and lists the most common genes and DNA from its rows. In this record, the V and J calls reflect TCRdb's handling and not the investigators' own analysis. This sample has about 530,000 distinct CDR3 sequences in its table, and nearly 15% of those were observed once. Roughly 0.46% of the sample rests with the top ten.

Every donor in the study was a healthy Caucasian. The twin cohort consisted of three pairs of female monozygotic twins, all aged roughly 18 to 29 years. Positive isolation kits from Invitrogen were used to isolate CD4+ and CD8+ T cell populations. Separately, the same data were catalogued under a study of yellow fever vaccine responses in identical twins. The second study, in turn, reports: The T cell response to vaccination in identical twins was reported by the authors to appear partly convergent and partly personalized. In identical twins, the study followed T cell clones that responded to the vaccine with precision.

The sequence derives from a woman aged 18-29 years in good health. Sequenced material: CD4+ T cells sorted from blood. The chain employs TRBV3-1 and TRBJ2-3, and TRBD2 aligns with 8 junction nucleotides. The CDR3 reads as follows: CASSQVAGRADTQYF. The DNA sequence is TGTGCCAGCAGCCAAGTAGCGGGGCGGGCAGATACGCAGTATTTT.